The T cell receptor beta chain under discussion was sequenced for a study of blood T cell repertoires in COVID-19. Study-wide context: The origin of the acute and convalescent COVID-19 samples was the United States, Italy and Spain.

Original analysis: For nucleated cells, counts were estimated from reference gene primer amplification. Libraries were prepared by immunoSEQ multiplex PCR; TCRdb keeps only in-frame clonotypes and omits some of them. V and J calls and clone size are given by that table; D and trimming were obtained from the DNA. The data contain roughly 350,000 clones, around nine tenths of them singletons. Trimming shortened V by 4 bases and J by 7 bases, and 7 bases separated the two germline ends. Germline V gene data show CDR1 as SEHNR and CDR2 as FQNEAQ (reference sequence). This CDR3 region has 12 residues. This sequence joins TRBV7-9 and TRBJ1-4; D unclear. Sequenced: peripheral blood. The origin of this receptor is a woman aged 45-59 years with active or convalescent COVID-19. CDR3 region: CASSSGGEKLFF. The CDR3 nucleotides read TGTGCCAGCAGCTCCGGTGGTGAAAAACTGTTTTTT.